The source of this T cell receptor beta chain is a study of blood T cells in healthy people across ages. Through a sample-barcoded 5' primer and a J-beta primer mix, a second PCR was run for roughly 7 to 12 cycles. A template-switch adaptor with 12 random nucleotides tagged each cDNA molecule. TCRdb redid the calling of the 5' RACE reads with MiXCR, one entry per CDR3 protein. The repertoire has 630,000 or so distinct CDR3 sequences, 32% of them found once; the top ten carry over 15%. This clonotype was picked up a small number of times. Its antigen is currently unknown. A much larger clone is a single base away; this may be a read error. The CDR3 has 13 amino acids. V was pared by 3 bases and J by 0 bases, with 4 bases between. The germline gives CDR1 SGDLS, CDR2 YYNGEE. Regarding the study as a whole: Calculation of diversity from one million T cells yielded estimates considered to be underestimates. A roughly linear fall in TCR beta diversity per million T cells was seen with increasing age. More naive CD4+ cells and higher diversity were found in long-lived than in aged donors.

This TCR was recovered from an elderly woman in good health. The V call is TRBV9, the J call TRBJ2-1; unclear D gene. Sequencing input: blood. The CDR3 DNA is TGTGCCAGCAGCGGGGACTCCTACAATGAGCAGTTCTTC. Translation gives CASSGDSYNEQFF.